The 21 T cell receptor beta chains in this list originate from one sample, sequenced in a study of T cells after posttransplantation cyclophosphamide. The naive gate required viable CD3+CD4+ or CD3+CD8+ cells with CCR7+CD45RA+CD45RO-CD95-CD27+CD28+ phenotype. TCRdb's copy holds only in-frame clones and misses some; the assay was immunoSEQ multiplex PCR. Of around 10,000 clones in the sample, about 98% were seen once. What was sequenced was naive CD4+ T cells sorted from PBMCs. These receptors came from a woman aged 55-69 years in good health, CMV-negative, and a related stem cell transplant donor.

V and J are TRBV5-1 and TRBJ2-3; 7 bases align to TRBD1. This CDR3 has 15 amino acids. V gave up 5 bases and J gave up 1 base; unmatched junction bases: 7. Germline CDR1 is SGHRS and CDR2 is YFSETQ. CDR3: CASRHTGDGTDTQYF. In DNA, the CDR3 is TGCGCCAGCAGGCATACAGGGGATGGCACAGATACGCAGTATTTT. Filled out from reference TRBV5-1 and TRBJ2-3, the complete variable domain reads KAGVTQTPRYLIKTRGQQVTLSCSPISGHRSVSWYQQTPGQGLQFLFEYFSETQRNKGNFPGRFSGRQFSNSRSEMNVSTLELGDSALYLCASRHTGDGTDTQYFGPGTRLTVL.

The CDR3 sequence is CASSLYSGTSTDTQYF. The DNA of the CDR3 is TGTGCCAGCAGTTTATATAGCGGAACTAGCACAGATACGCAGTATTTT. The V gene is TRBV27, the J gene TRBJ2-3; the D gene is possibly TRBD2 (6 bases). Germline V lookup: CDR1 MNHEY, CDR2 SMNVEV (reference sequence). This CDR3 comprises 16 residues. Trimming left V 1 base short and J 0 bases short, with 11 bases between.

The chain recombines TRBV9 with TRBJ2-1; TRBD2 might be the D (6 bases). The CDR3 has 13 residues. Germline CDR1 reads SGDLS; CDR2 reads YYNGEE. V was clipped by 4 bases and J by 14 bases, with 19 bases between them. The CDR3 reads CASSPQDRGSKFF. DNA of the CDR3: TGTGCCAGCAGCCCACAAGACCGGGGGTCAAAGTTCTTC.

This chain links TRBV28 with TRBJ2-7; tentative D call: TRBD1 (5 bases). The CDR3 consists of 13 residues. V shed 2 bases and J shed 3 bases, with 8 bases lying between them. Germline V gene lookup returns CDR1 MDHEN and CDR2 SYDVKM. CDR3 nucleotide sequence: TGTGCCAGCAGTTTAGGGGCTGTCTACGAGCAGTACTTC. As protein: CASSLGAVYEQYF.

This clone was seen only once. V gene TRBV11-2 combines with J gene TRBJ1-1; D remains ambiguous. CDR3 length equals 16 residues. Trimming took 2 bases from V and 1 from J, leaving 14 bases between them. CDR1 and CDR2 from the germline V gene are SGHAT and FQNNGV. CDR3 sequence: CASSLRLRRGNTEAFF. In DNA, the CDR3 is TGTGCCAGCAGCTTAAGGCTTAGGCGAGGGAACACTGAAGCTTTCTTT. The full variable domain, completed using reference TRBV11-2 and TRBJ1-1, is EAGVAQSPRYKIIEKRQSVAFWCNPISGHATLYWYQQILGQGPKLLIQFQNNGVVDDSQLPKDRFSAERLKGVDSTLKIQPAKLEDSAVYLCASSLRLRRGNTEAFFGQGTRLTVV.

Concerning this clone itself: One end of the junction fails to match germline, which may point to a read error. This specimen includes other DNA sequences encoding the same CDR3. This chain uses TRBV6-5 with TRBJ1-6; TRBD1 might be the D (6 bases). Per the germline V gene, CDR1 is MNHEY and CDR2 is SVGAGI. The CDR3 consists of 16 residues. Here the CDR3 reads CASSYFQGTKNSPLHF. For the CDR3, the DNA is TGTGCCAGCAGTTACTTTCAGGGGACCAAAAATTCCCCCCTCCACTTT.

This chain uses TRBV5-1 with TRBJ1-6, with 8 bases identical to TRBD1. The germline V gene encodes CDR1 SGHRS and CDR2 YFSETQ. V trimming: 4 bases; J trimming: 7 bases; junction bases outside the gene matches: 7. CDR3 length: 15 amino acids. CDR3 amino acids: CASSPTTGGNSPLHF. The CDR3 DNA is TGCGCCAGCAGCCCTACCACAGGGGGGAATTCACCCCTCCACTTT.

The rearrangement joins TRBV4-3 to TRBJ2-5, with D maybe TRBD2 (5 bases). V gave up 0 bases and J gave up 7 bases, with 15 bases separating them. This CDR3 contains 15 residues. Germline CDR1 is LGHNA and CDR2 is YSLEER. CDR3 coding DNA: TGCGCCAGCAGCCAAGAGGTCGGGATACCAGGGACCCAGTACTTC. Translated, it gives CASSQEVGIPGTQYF.

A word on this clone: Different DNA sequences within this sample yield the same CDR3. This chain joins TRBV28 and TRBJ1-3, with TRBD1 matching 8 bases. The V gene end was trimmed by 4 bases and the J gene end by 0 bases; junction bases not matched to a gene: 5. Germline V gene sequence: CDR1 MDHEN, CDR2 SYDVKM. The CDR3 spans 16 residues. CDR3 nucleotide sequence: TGTGCCAGCAGTTCAGGGGGCGCGGGCTCTGGAAACACCATATATTTT. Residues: CASSSGGAGSGNTIYF.

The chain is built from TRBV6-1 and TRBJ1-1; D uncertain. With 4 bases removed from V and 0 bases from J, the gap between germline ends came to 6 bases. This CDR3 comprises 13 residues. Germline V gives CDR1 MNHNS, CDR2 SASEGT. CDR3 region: CASSGSVNTEAFF. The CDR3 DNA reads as TGTGCCAGCAGTGGCAGCGTGAACACTGAAGCTTTCTTT.

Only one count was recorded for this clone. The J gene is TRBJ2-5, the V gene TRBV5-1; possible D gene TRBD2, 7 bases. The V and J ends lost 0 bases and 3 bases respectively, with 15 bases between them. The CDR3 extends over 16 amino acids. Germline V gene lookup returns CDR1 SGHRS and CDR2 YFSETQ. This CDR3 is CASSLGPGRDKETQYF. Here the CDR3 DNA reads TGCGCCAGCAGCTTGGGTCCAGGGAGGGACAAAGAGACCCAGTACTTC.

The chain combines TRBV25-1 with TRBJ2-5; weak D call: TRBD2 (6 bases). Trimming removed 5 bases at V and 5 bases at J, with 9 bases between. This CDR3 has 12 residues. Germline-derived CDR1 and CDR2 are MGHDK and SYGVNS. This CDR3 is CASSSGRETQYF. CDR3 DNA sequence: TGTGCCAGCAGTTCAGGGAGGGAGACCCAGTACTTC.

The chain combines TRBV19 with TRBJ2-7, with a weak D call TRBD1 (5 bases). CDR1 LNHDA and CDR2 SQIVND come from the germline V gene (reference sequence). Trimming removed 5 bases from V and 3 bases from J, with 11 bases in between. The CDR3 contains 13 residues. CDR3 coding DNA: TGTGCCAGTAGTCCCGACAGAGTCTACGAGCAGTACTTC. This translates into CASSPDRVYEQYF.

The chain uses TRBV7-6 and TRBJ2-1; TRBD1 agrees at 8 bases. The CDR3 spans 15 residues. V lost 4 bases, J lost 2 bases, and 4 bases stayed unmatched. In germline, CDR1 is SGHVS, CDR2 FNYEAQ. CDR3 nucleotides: TGTGCCAGCAGCTATGACAGGGGAACCTACAATGAGCAGTTCTTC. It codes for CASSYDRGTYNEQFF. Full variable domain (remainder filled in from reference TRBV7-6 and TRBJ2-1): GAGVSQSPRYKVTKRGQDVALRCDPISGHVSLYWYRQALGQGPEFLTYFNYEAQQDKSGLPNDRFSAERPEGSISTLTIQRTEQRDSAMYRCASSYDRGTYNEQFFGPGTRLTVL.

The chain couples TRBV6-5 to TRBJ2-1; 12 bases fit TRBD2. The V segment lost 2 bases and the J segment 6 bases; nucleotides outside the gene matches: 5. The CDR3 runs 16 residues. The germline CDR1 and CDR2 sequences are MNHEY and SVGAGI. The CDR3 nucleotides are TGTGCCAGCAGTTACGGGCTAGCGGGAGGGCTCAATGAGCAGTTCTTC. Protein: CASSYGLAGGLNEQFF.

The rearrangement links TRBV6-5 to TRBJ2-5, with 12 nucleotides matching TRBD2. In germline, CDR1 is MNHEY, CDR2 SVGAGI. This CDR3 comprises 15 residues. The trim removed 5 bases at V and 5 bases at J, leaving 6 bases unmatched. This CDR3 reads CASSNRLAGVETQYF. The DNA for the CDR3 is TGTGCCAGCAGTAACCGACTAGCGGGAGTCGAGACCCAGTACTTC.

CDR3 in amino acids: CASSLRRGGGTLHF. The CDR3 nucleotides read TGTGCCAGCAGCTTAAGGCGAGGGGGCGGGACCCTCCACTTT. This chain connects TRBV11-2 to TRBJ1-6, with 7 bases fitting TRBD1. The J segment lost 14 bases and the V segment lost 2 bases, leaving 9 bases of the junction unmatched. This CDR3 has 14 residues. Germline CDR1 SGHAT, CDR2 FQNNGV.

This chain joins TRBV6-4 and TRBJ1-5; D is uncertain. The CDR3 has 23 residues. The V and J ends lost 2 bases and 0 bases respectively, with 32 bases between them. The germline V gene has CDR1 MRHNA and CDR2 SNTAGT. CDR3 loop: CASSDGEKGNNQYSKNSNQPQHF. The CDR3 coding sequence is TGTGCCAGCAGTGACGGGGAGAAGGGTAATAATCAATATTCCAAAAATAGCAATCAGCCCCAGCATTTT.

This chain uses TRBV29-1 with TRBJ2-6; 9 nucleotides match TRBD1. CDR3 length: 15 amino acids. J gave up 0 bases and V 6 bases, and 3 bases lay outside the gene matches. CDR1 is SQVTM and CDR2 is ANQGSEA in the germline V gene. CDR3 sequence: CSVRQGVSGANVLTF. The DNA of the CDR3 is TGCAGCGTCAGACAGGGGGTCTCTGGGGCCAACGTCCTGACTTTC.

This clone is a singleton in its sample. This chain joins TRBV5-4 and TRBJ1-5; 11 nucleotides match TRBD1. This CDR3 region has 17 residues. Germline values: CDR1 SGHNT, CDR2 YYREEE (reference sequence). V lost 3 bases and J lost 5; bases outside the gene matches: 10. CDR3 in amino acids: CASSSWGGTGGYQPQHF. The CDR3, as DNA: TGTGCCAGCAGCTCCTGGGGCGGGACAGGGGGATATCAGCCCCAGCATTTT.

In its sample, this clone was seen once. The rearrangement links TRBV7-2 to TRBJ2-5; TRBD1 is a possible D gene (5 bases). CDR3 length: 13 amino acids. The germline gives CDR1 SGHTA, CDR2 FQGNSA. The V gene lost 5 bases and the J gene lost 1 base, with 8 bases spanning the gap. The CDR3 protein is CASSRQIQETQYF. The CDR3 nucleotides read TGTGCCAGCAGCCGACAGATCCAAGAGACCCAGTACTTC.